Below are 7 T cell receptor beta chains sequenced from a single sample in a study of blood T cell repertoires in COVID-19. The assay was immunoSEQ multiplex PCR, and TCRdb's table has in-frame clones only and misses some. The top ten hold 4% to 5.5% of the sample, which has about 81,000 clones, 85% to 90% seen once. What was sequenced was peripheral blood. The receptor source for this set is a woman older than 75 with acute or convalescent COVID-19.

J is TRBJ2-7 and V is TRBV7-2; tentatively, D is TRBD2 (5 bases). The CDR3 length is 15 residues. The germline V and J ends were trimmed by 1 base and 5 bases, with 15 bases remaining between them. Germline CDR1 SGHTA, CDR2 FQGNSA. This chain's CDR3 is CASSLVLPEGHEQYF. The CDR3 DNA reads as TGTGCCAGCAGCTTAGTCCTTCCAGAGGGCCACGAGCAGTACTTC.

The chain is built from TRBV6-4 and TRBJ2-2, with D tentatively TRBD1 (6 bases). Germline V lookup: CDR1 MRHNA, CDR2 SNTAGT. The CDR3 totals 14 residues. Trimming cost V 1 base and J 4 bases, with 7 bases left between them. The CDR3 coding sequence is TGTGCCAGCAGTGACTTGGGGGCCACCGGGGAGCTGTTTTTT. Its protein product is CASSDLGATGELFF.

The gene calls are TRBV9 and TRBJ1-3; the match to TRBD1 covers 7 bases. The CDR3 totals 17 residues. V lost 0 bases and J lost 0; bases outside the gene matches: 6. Germline lookup yields CDR1 SGDLS and CDR2 YYNGEE. The CDR3 DNA sequence: TGTGCCAGCAGCGTAGACACAGGGGCCTTCTCTGGAAACACCATATATTTT. Translating gives CASSVDTGAFSGNTIYF.

Here the CDR3 DNA reads TGTGCCAGCAGTTTAAGGTTGGGGGCCAGCAATCAGCCCCAGCATTTT. Its protein is CASSLRLGASNQPQHF. The J gene is TRBJ1-5, the V gene TRBV27; TRBD1 might be the D (6 bases). This CDR3 spans 16 amino acids. Germline CDR1 and CDR2: MNHEY and SMNVEV (reference sequence). Trimming took 2 bases from V and 1 from J, leaving 12 bases between them.

CDR3 sequence: CASSFGQTDNSPLHF. The CDR3, as DNA: TGTGCCAGCAGTTTTGGGCAGACAGATAATTCACCCCTCCACTTT. V is TRBV28 and J is TRBJ1-6; a possible D gene is TRBD1 (5 bases). The ends were cut back, 3 bases at V and 5 bases at J, with 11 bases in the middle. The CDR3 sequence is 15 residues long. Germline CDR1 and CDR2: MDHEN and SYDVKM.

This clone came up once. J is TRBJ1-5 and V is TRBV28; TRBD1 is a possible D gene (5 bases). V was pared by 2 bases and J by 2 bases, with 10 bases between. The CDR3 length is 15 residues. Germline V gene data show CDR1 as MDHEN and CDR2 as SYDVKM. Written as DNA, the CDR3 is TGTGCCAGCAGTTTACGGGGGAACGGCAATCAGCCCCAGCATTTT. Amino acids: CASSLRGNGNQPQHF.

The chain carries TRBV27 and TRBJ2-1; 7 nucleotides align to TRBD2. The V gene's germline CDR1 is MNHEY and CDR2 SMNVEV (reference sequence). The V and J ends lost 5 bases and 3 bases, in that order; junction bases with no gene match: 7. This CDR3 is 15 amino acids long. The CDR3 DNA is TGTGCCAGCAGTCGCACCGGGACTAACTACAATGAGCAGTTCTTC. Translating gives CASSRTGTNYNEQFF.